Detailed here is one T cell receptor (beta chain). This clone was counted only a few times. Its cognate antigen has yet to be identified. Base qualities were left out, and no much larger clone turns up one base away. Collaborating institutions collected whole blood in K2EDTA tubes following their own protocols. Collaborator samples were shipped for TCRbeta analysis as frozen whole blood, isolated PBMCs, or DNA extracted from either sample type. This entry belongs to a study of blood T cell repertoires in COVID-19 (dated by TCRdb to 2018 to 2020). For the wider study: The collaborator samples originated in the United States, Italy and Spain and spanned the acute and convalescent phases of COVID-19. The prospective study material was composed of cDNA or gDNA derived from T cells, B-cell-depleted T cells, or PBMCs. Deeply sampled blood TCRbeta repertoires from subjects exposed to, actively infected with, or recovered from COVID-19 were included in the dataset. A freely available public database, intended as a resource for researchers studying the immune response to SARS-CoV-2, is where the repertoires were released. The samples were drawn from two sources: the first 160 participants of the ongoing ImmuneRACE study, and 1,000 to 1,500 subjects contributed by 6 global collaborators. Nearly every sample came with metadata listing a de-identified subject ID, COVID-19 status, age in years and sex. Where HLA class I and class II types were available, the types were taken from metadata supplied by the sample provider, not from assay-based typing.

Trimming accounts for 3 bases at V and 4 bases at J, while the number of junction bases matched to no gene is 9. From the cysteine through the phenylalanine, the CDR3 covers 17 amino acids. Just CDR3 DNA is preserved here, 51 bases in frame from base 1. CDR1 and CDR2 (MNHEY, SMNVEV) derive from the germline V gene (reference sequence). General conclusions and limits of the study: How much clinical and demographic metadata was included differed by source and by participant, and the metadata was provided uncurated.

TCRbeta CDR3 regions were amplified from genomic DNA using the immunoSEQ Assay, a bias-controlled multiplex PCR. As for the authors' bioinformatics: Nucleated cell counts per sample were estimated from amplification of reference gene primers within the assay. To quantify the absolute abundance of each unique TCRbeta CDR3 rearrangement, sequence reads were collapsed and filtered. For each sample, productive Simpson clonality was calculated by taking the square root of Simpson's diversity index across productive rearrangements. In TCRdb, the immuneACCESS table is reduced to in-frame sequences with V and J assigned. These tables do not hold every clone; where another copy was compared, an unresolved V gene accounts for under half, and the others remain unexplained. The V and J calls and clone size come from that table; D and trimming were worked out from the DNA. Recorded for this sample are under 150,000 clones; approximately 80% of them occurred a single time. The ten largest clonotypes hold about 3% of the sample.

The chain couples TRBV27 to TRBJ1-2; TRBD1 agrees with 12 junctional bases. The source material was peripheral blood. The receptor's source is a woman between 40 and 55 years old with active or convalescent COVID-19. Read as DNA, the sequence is TGTGCCAGCAGTTTCGGTACCCCGGGACAGGGGGCCTATGGCTACACCTTC. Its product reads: CASSFGTPGQGAYGYTF.